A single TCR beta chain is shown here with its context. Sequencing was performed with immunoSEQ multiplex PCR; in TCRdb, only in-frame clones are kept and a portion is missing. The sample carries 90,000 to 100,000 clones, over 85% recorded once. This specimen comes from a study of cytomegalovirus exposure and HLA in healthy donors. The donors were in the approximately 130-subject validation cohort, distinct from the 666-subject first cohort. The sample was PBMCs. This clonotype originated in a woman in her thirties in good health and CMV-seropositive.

DNA of the CDR3: TGTGCCAGCAGCTCAGCGGGCAGCTCCTACAATGAGCAGTTCTTC. Residues: CASSSAGSSYNEQFF. V and J are TRBV5-4 and TRBJ2-1; D possibly corresponds to TRBD2 (6 bases). The CDR3 spans 15 residues. Germline assignment: CDR1 SGHNT and CDR2 YYREEE (reference sequence). The V gene lost 3 bases and the J gene lost 0 bases, with 10 bases spanning the gap.